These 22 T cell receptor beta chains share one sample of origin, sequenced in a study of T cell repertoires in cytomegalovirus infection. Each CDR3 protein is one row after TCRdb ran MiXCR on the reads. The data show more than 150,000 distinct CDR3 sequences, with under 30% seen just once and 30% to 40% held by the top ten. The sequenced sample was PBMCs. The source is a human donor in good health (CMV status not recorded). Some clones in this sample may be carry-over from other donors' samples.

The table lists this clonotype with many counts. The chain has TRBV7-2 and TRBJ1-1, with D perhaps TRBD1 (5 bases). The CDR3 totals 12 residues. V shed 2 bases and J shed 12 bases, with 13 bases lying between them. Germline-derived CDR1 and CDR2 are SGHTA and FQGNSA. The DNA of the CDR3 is TGTGCCAGCAGCTTAATCGGGACGGGAACTTTCTTT. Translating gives CASSLIGTGTFF.

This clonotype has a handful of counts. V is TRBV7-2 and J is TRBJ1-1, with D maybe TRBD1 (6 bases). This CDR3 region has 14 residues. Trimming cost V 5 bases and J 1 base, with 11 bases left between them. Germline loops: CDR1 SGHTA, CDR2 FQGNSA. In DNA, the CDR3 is TGTGCCAGCAGCCGAGAGGACAGGAACACTGAAGCTTTCTTT. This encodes CASSREDRNTEAFF. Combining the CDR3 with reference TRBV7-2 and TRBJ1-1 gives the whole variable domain GAGVSQSPSNKVTEKGKDVELRCDPISGHTALYWYRQSLGQGLEFLIYFQGNSAPDKSGLPSDRFSAERTGGSVSTLTIQRTQQEDSAVYLCASSREDRNTEAFFGQGTRLTVV.

CDR3 amino acids: CSAGEQFF. CDR3 bases: TGCAGTGCGGGTGAGCAGTTCTTC. V is TRBV20-1 and J is TRBJ2-1; D is unresolved. Trimming left V 6 bases short and J 9 bases short, with 3 bases between. The length of the CDR3 is 8 residues. In germline, CDR1 is DFQATT, CDR2 SNEGSKA (reference sequence).

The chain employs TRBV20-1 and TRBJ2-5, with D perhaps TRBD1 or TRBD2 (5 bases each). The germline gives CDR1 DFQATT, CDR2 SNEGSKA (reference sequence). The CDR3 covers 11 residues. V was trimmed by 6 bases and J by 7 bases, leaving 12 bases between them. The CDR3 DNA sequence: TGCAGTGCAGAGCCTGGGGGGACCCAGTACTTC. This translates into CSAEPGGTQYF.

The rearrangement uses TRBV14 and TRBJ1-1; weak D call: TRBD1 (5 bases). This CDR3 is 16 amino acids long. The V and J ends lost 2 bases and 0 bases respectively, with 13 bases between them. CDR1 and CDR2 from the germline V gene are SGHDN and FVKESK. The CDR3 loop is CASSQTRNRLNTEAFF. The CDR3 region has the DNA TGTGCCAGCAGCCAAACGAGGAACAGGCTGAACACTGAAGCTTTCTTT.

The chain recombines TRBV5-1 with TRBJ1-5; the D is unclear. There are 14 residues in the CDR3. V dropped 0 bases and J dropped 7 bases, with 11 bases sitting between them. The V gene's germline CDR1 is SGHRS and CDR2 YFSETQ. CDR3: CASSLGVLGQPQHF. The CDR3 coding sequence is TGCGCCAGCAGCTTGGGGGTCCTTGGCCAGCCCCAGCATTTT.

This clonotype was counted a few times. As DNA, the CDR3 is TGTGCCAGCCTGGAGGAGACTTCCTATAATTCACCCCTCCACTTT. Residues: CASLEETSYNSPLHF. The chain couples TRBV2 to TRBJ1-6; D unclear. The CDR3 sequence is 15 residues long. Per germline, CDR1 SNHLY and CDR2 FYNNEI. V shed 8 bases and J shed 1 base, with 12 bases lying between them.

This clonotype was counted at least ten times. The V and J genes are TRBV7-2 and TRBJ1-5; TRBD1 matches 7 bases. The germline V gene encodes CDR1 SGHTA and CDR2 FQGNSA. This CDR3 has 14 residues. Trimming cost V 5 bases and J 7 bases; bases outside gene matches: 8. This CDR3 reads CASSPGTEFQPQHF. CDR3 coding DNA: TGTGCCAGCAGCCCCGGGACAGAATTCCAGCCCCAGCATTTT.

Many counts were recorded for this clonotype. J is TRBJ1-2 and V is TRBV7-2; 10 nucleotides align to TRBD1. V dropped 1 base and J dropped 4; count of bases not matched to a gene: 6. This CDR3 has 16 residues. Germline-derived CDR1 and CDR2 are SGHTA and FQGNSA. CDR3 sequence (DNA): TGTGCCAGCAGCTTAGATGGGACAGGGGTCGGCTATGGCTACACCTTC. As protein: CASSLDGTGVGYGYTF.

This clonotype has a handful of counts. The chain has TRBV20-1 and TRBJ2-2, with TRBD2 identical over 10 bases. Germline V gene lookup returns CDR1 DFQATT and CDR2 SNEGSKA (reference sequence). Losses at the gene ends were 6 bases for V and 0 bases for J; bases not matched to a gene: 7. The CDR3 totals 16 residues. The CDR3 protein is CSAPPSGGPNTGELFF. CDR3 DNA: TGCAGTGCACCTCCTAGCGGGGGCCCGAACACCGGGGAGCTGTTTTTT.

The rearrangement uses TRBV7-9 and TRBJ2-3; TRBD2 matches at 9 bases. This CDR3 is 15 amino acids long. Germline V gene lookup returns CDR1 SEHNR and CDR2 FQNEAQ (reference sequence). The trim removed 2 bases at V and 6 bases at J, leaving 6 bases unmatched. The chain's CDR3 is CASSLRSSGTDTQYF. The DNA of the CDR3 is TGTGCCAGCAGCTTAAGGTCTAGCGGGACGGATACGCAGTATTTT.

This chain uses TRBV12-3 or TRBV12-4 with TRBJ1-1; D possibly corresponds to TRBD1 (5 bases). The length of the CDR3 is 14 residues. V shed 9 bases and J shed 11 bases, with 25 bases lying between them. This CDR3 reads CASYKLGTPQGAFF. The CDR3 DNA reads TGTGCCAGTTATAAACTTGGGACGCCCCAAGGTGCTTTCTTT.

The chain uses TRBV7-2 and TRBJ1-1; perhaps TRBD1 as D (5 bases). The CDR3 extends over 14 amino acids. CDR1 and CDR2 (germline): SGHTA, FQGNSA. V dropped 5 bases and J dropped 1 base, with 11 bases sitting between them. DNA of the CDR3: TGTGCCAGCAGCGCCGGGGCTGAGAACACTGAAGCTTTCTTT. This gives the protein CASSAGAENTEAFF.

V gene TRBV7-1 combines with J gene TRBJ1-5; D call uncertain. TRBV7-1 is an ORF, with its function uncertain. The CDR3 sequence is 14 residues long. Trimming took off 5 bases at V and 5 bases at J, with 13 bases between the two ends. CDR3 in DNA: TGTGCCAGCAGCCCCCAGGAGTGGTATCAGCCCCAGCATTTT. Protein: CASSPQEWYQPQHF.

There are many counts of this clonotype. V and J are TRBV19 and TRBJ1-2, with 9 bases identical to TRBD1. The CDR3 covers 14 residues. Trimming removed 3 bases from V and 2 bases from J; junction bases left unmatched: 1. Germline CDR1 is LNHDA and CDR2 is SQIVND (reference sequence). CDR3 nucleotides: TGTGCCAGTAGTATGGGACAGGGAAACTATGGCTACACCTTC. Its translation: CASSMGQGNYGYTF.

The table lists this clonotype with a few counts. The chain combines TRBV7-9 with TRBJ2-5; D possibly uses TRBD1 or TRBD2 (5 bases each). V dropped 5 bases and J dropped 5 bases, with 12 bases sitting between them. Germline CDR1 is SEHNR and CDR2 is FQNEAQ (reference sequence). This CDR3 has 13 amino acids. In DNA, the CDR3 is TGTGCCAGCAGCGGACCCGGGACGGAGACCCAGTACTTC. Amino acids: CASSGPGTETQYF.

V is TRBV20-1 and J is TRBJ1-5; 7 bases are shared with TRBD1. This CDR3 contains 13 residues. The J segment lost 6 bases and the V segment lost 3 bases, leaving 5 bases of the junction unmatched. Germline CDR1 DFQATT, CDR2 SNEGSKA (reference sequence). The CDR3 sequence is CSASMGQSQPQHF. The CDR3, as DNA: TGCAGTGCTAGTATGGGACAGAGTCAGCCCCAGCATTTT.

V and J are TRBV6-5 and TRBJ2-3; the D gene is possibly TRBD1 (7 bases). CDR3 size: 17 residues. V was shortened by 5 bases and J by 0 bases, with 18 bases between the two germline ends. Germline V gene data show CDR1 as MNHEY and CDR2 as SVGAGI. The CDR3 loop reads CASSLGGTEDSTDTQYF. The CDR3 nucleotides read TGTGCCAGCAGTCTCGGCGGGACAGAAGATAGCACAGATACGCAGTATTTT.

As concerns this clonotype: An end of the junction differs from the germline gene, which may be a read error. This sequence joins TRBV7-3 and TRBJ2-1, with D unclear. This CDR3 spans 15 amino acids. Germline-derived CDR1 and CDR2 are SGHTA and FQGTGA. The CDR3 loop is CATSLESSSYNEQFF. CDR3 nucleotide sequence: TGTGCCACCAGCTTGGAGTCCAGCTCCTACAATGAGCAGTTCTTC.

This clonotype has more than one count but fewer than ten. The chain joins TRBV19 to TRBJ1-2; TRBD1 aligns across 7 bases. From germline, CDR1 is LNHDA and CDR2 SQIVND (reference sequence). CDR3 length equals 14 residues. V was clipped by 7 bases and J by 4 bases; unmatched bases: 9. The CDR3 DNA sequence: TGTGCCAGTACCCCGGGACAGACTGGCTATGGCTACACCTTC. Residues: CASTPGQTGYGYTF.

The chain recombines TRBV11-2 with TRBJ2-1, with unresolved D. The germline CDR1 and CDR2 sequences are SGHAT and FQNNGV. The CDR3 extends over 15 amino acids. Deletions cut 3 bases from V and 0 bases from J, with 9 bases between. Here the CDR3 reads CASSFRGSSYNEQFF. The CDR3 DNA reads TGTGCCAGCAGCTTTCGCGGAAGCTCCTACAATGAGCAGTTCTTC.

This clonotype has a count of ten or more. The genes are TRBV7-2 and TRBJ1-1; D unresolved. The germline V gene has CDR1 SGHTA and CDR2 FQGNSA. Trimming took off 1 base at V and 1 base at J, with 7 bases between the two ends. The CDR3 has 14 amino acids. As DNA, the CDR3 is TGTGCCAGCAGCTTAGTTTTCGGGAACACTGAAGCTTTCTTT. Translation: CASSLVFGNTEAFF.